This TCR beta chain derives from a study of Tregs in tolerant kidney transplant recipients. The CDR3 spans 14 residues. The germline V gene has CDR1 MNHNY and CDR2 SVGAGI (reference sequence). With 6 bases clipped from V and 9 bases from J, the junction kept 8 bases outside the gene matches. Profiling relied on immunoSEQ multiplex PCR, and the TCRdb table lists in-frame clones only, not all of them. The sample consists of around 120,000 clones, roughly 93% of them appearing once. CD4+CD25+CD127- Tregs, CD4+CD25- non-Tregs, CD4 and CD8 cells were sorted. The chain carries TRBV6-6 and TRBJ1-6, with TRBD1 matching over 7 bases. The specimen was CD4+ T cells from blood. This TCR was recovered from a human donor in good health. DNA for the CDR3: TGTGCCAGCAGCCAGGGGACAGAGGGTTCACCCCTCCACTTT. The encoded protein is CASSQGTEGSPLHF.